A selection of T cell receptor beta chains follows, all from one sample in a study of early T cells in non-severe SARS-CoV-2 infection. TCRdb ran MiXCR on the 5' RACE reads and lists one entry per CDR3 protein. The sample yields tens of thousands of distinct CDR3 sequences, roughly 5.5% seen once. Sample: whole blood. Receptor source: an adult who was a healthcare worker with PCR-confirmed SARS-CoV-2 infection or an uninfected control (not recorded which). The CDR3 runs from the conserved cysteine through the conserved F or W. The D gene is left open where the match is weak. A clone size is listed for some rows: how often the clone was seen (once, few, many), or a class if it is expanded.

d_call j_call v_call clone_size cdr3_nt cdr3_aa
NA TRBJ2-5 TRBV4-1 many TGCGCCAGCAGCCAAGATATCGCGGGCCTCTTCTTCAACCAGTACTTC CASSQDIAGLFFNQYF
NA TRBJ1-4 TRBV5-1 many TGCGCCAGCAGCTCCGGCTGGAATCCCGGTAATGAAAAACTGTTTTTT CASSSGWNPGNEKLFF
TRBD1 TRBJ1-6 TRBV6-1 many TGTGCCAGCAGTGACGGGGACAGGGCATATTCACCCCTCCACTTT CASSDGDRAYSPLHF
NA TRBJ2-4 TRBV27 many TGTGCCAGCAGTTTATCCTGGGGGCTAGCGGCCAAAAACATTCAGTACTTC CASSLSWGLAAKNIQYF
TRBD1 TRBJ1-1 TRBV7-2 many TGTGCCAGCAGCCCTATTGGACAGGGGAACACTGAAGCTTTCTTT CASSPIGQGNTEAFF
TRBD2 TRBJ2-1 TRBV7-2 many TGTGCCAGCAGTCCTGGACTAGCCTCCTACAATGAGCAGTTCTTC CASSPGLASYNEQFF
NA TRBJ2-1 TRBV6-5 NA TGTGCCAGCAGTTCCAGGGTTGAAAGCTCCTACAATGAGCAGTTCTTC CASSSRVESSYNEQFF
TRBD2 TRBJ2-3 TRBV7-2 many TGTGCCAGCAGCTTAGACCCCCGGACTAGCGCCGGAGATACGCAGTATTTT CASSLDPRTSAGDTQYF
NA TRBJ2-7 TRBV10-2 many TGCGCCAGCAGTGAAGCCTCGCCCTACGAGCAGTACTTC CASSEASPYEQYF
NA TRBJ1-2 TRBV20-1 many TGCAGCCCCAGATCCCCCCAATCGACAGGACTCTTC CSPRSPQSTGLF
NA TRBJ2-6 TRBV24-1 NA TGTGCCACCAGTGATTACGACTCCGGGGACGGGGCCAACGTCCTGACTTTC CATSDYDSGDGANVLTF
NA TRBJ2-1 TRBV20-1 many TGCAGTGCTTCCCTGAGGAGATCAGGGACCGGTTCACTTTACAATGAGCAGTTCTTC CSASLRRSGTGSLYNEQFF
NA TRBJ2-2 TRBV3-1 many TGTGCCAGCAGCCAGACCACCACCGGGGAGCTGTTTTTT CASSQTTTGELFF
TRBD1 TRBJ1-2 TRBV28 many TGTGCCAGCAGTTCGCCGACGGACAGGGAGTCGACCAACTATGGCTACACCTTC CASSSPTDRESTNYGYTF
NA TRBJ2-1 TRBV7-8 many TGTGCCAGCAGCTTATCCGCTCTGACTAGGAAGGCCTACAATGAGCAGTTCTTC CASSLSALTRKAYNEQFF
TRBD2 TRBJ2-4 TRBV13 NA TGTGCCAGCAGCTTACTAGCGGGGGGGCAGGAGGCCAAAAACATTCAGTACTTC CASSLLAGGQEAKNIQYF
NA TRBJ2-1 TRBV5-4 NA TGTGCCAGCACCCGGGGGACAGTCAGCAATGAGCAGTTCTTC CASTRGTVSNEQFF
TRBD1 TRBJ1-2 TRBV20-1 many TGCAGTGCGAGACAGGGGGCGGAAGGCTACACCTTC CSARQGAEGYTF
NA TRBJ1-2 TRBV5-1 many TGCGCCAGCAGCTTGAAAGGGACGGGCTCTGGCTACACCTTC CASSLKGTGSGYTF
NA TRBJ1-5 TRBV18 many TGTGCCAGCACCCCGACAGGCTCAGACCAGCCCCAGCATTTT CASTPTGSDQPQHF
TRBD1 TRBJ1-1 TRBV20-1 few TGCAGTGCTCGGGTTGGGGGACAGCCACAGAACACTGAAGCTTTCTTT CSARVGGQPQNTEAFF
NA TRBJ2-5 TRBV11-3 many TGTGCCAGCAGCTTGGGCGATCAAGAGACCCAGTACTTC CASSLGDQETQYF
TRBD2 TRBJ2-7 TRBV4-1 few TGCGCCAGCAGCCCCTACTACGGGGGGGTAGACGAGCAGTACTTC CASSPYYGGVDEQYF
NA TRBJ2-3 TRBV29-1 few TGCAGCGTTAAAGCAGGGGTGGCAGATACGCAGTATTTT CSVKAGVADTQYF
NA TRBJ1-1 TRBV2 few TGTGCCAGCAGCCCCCCGGCCCTTGGCCTCAACACTGAAGCTTTCTTT CASSPPALGLNTEAFF
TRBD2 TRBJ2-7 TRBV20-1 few TGCAGTGCTGTTACCCCCGGGACTACGGCCGAGCAGTACTTC CSAVTPGTTAEQYF
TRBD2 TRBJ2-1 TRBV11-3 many TGTGCCAGCAGCTCAGGACTAGCGGGAGGAAATGAGCAGTTCTTC CASSSGLAGGNEQFF
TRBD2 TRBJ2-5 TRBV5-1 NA TGCGCCAGCAGCTTAGCGGGGTCGCAAGAGACCCAGTACTTC CASSLAGSQETQYF
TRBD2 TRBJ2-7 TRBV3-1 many TGTGCCAGCAGCCCGGGACTACTCTCGTGGGGGCAGTACTTC CASSPGLLSWGQYF